This is a list of T cell receptor beta chains from one sample in a study of T cell responses to AZD1222 COVID-19 vaccine. TCRdb's copy holds only in-frame clones and misses some; the assay was immunoSEQ multiplex PCR. The sample has about 120,000 clones; just over 90% are singletons. This specimen was peripheral blood, taken on day 0 of AZD1222 vaccination. The receptors stem from an adult in good health. Each CDR3 is given with its conserved first and last residue. The D gene is left open where the match is weak. Clone size is shown for a subset of rows, as once, few, many or a class of expanded clone.

TRBJ1-5 NA NA 13 TRBV2 TGTGCCAGCAGGCAGTATAGCAATCAGCCCCAGCATTTT CASRQYSNQPQHF
TRBJ2-7 NA NA 18 TRBV7-6 TGTGCCAGCAGCTTGAACACCCCAACGACTCGCCTTTCGTACGAGCAGTACTTC CASSLNTPTTRLSYEQYF
TRBJ1-2 few NA 14 TRBV28 TGTGCCAGCAGTCCGGAGACGTGGGGCTATGGCTACACCTTC CASSPETWGYGYTF
TRBJ1-6 once TRBD1 15 TRBV3-1/TRBV3-2 TGTGCCAGCAGCCTGGACAGGGGAATCGGTTCACCCCTCCACTTT CASSLDRGIGSPLHF
TRBJ2-2 NA NA 11 TRBV27 TGTGCCAGCAGTTTCTCCGGGGAGCTGTTTTTT CASSFSGELFF
TRBJ1-6 once NA 16 TRBV10-3 TGTGCCATCAGTGAGATTTCGGCAGGGAATAATTCACCCCTCCACTTT CAISEISAGNNSPLHF
TRBJ2-4 NA NA 17 TRBV7-2 TGTGCCAGCAGCAAAATCCGGGGATCTCTAGCCAAAAACATTCAGTACTTC CASSKIRGSLAKNIQYF
TRBJ2-7 NA NA 13 TRBV6-5 TGTGCCAGCAGTTACTCACGGGCCTACGAGCAGTACTTC CASSYSRAYEQYF
TRBJ2-3 NA NA 10 TRBV7-9 TGTGCCAGCAGCTTAGGGACTACCTTTTTT CASSLGTTFF
TRBJ1-4 NA TRBD1 16 TRBV7-2 TGTGCCAGCAGACCCTTTGGAGTGGGGACAGGTGAAAAACTGTTTTTT CASRPFGVGTGEKLFF
TRBJ1-2 NA NA 13 TRBV28 TGTGCCAGCAGTGGAACAGCTAACTATGGCTACACCTTC CASSGTANYGYTF
TRBJ1-3 NA NA 12 TRBV6-5 TGTGCCAGCACCGTAGGTGGAAACACCATATATTTT CASTVGGNTIYF
TRBJ1-2 NA NA 11 TRBV4-1 TGCGCCAGCAGCCACGTAGGGGAATACACCTTC CASSHVGEYTF
TRBJ1-2 NA TRBD1 14 TRBV11-2 TGTGCCAGCAGCTTAGCCCTCGGGACAGCCGGCTACACCTTC CASSLALGTAGYTF
TRBJ2-1 NA NA 21 TRBV6-2/TRBV6-3 TGTGCCAGCAGTTACTCGATCGCCGGGGTTGTAGGACCAAGCTCCTACAATGAGCAGTTCTTC CASSYSIAGVVGPSSYNEQFF
TRBJ2-7 NA NA 13 TRBV27 TGTGCCAGCAGAACCGGGACTTCTTACGAGCAGTACTTC CASRTGTSYEQYF
TRBJ2-2 NA NA 9 TRBV21-1 TGTGCCAGGACCGGGGAGCTGTTTTTT CARTGELFF
TRBJ1-5 NA NA 13 TRBV12-3/TRBV12-4 TGTGCCAGCAACACAAGGAGCAATCAGCCCCAGCATTTT CASNTRSNQPQHF
TRBJ2-1 NA NA 13 TRBV9 NA CASSVGAGTSEFF
TRBJ1-1 NA TRBD1 16 TRBV7-2 TGTGCCAGCAGCTCTATGGCAGGGGGCGCGGGCACTGAAGCTTTCTTT CASSSMAGGAGTEAFF
TRBJ1-1 NA NA 18 TRBV6-2/TRBV6-3 TGTGCCAGCAGTTCTCCTGCGAGGGGGTCCGGAGTCGACACTGAAGCTTTCTTT CASSSPARGSGVDTEAFF
TRBJ1-4 few NA 14 TRBV6-4 TGTGCCAGCAGTCCTGGGGCCAGTAATGAAAAACTGTTTTTT CASSPGASNEKLFF
TRBJ1-5 NA TRBD1 15 TRBV9 TGTGCCAGCAGCGTAGGGGACAGTAGCAATCAGCCCCAGCATTTT CASSVGDSSNQPQHF
TRBJ1-2 NA NA 15 TRBV6-1 TGTGCCAGCAGTGAAAGACGGGGCTCGAATGATGGCTACACCTTC CASSERRGSNDGYTF
TRBJ2-2 NA TRBD1 16 TRBV7-6 TGTGCCAGCAGCTTAGGGGCAGGGGGCTCCGCCGGGGAGCTGTTTTTT CASSLGAGGSAGELFF
TRBJ1-1 NA NA 14 TRBV5-6 TGTGCCAGCAGCTTCCTAAACGTGAACACTGAAGCTTTCTTT CASSFLNVNTEAFF
TRBJ1-6 few TRBD1 14 TRBV30 TGTGCCTGGGGACAGGGACTAAATAATTCACCCCTCCACTTT CAWGQGLNNSPLHF
TRBJ1-5 NA NA 13 TRBV30 TGTGCCTGGAGTGTAGGCCGGGATCAGCCCCAGCATTTT CAWSVGRDQPQHF
TRBJ1-2 NA NA 13 TRBV6-5 TGTGCCAGCTCCTCGAACAGGGTCTATGGCTACACCTTC CASSSNRVYGYTF
TRBJ1-4 NA NA 13 TRBV15 TGTGCCACCAGCAGAGATAAGGGAGAAAAACTGTTTTTT CATSRDKGEKLFF
TRBJ1-5 NA NA 13 TRBV19 TGTGCCAGTATGGGCCAGGGGCCACAGCCCCAGCATTTT CASMGQGPQPQHF
TRBJ2-5 NA NA 15 TRBV2 TGTGCCAGCAGTGAAGACAGGTTTAGCCAAGAGACCCAGTACTTC CASSEDRFSQETQYF
TRBJ1-6 NA NA 14 TRBV30 TGTGCCTGGAGAATATGGGGGAGGGATTCACCCCTCCACTTT CAWRIWGRDSPLHF
TRBJ2-3 NA NA 19 TRBV21-1 TGTGCCAGCAGCAAAGTTCCGTTTTGGACTAGCGGGCTCACAGATACGCAGTATTTT CASSKVPFWTSGLTDTQYF
TRBJ2-5 once TRBD2 16 TRBV6-1 TGTGCCAGCAGTGTTGGGACTAGCGGGCCTCAAGAGACCCAGTACTTC CASSVGTSGPQETQYF
TRBJ1-5 NA NA 13 TRBV11-1 TGTGCCAGCAGCTTCAGGGGTAATCAGCCCCAGCATTTT CASSFRGNQPQHF
TRBJ1-6 NA TRBD1 15 TRBV5-8 TGTGCCAGCAGCCGGGGACAGGGGTCGGTTTCACCCCTCCACTTT CASSRGQGSVSPLHF
TRBJ1-2 NA NA 12 TRBV6-2/TRBV6-3 TGTGCCAGCAGCCAACCTTTCTATGGCTACACCTTC CASSQPFYGYTF
TRBJ1-2 NA NA 15 TRBV5-6 TGTGCCAGCAGTGGGGGGCAGGGCTTTCACTATGGCTACACCTTC CASSGGQGFHYGYTF
TRBJ2-7 once NA 16 TRBV10-3 TGTGCCATCAGTGAACGCGACCCTAGGAGCTCCTACGAGCAGTACTTC CAISERDPRSSYEQYF
TRBJ2-3 NA TRBD2 13 TRBV11-2 TGTGCCAGCAGCCCTGCCAGCGGGGTGGCGCAGTATTTT CASSPASGVAQYF
TRBJ1-4 NA TRBD1 16 TRBV9 TGTGCCAGCAGCATCGGGACAGGGGGGACTAATGAAAAACTGTTTTTT CASSIGTGGTNEKLFF
TRBJ2-5 NA NA 13 TRBV25-1 TGTGCCAGCAAGACAGGAAACCAAGAGACCCAGTACTTC CASKTGNQETQYF
TRBJ2-1 NA TRBD2 16 TRBV11-2 TGTGCCAGCAGCCCACCCAGCGGGGGGGCCTACAATGAGCAGTTCTTC CASSPPSGGAYNEQFF
TRBJ2-7 NA TRBD2 16 TRBV4-3 TGCGCCAGCAGCCAAGACGGACTAGCGGGGACCTACGAGCAGTACTTC CASSQDGLAGTYEQYF
TRBJ1-4 NA NA 16 TRBV4-1 TGCGCCAGCAGCCAAGATGGACGGCCTTCTAATGAAAAACTGTTTTTT CASSQDGRPSNEKLFF
TRBJ2-2 NA NA 17 TRBV7-6 TGTGCCAGCAGCCCAGCGACAGGAGGGCCGTACACCGGGGAGCTGTTTTTT CASSPATGGPYTGELFF
TRBJ2-5 NA TRBD2 13 TRBV24-1 TGTGCCACCAGTACGGGGGGGCTGGAGACCCAGTACTTC CATSTGGLETQYF
TRBJ1-2 NA NA 16 TRBV18 TGTGCCAGCTCACCACCGCTCGAGGGGTCTGACTATGGCTACACCTTC CASSPPLEGSDYGYTF
TRBJ1-3 NA NA 18 TRBV7-2 TGTGCCAGCAGCTTAGTAGGGACACCGCGGGGCTCTGGAAACACCATATATTTT CASSLVGTPRGSGNTIYF
TRBJ1-1 NA TRBD1 14 TRBV6-6 TGTGCCAGCGCTTGGACAGGGGGCACGACTGAAGCTTTCTTT CASAWTGGTTEAFF
TRBJ2-5 NA TRBD2 14 TRBV30 TGTGCCAGAGGGGGACTAGCGGGTCAAGAGACCCAGTACTTC CARGGLAGQETQYF
TRBJ2-7 NA TRBD1 15 TRBV9 TGTGCCAGCAGCGTAAGGGACAGGGAAAGCAACGAGCAGTACTTC CASSVRDRESNEQYF
TRBJ1-1 once TRBD1 14 TRBV6-5 TGTGCCAGCAATACCGGGACAGGGGGCCGTGAAGCTTTCTTT CASNTGTGGREAFF